This T cell receptor (beta chain) was captured by sequencing in a study of CD8+ T cells in alopecia areata. The germline V gene has CDR1 SGHTA and CDR2 FQGNSA. Trimming removed 5 bases at V and 5 bases at J, with 13 bases between. This CDR3 contains 14 residues. Following extraction, RNA underwent reverse transcription to cDNA, which served as the sequencing template. The data were produced by immunoSEQ multiplex PCR, yet TCRdb's version contains in-frame clones alone and is incomplete. Among about 210,000 clones listed, 66% were seen once. This sample's treatment: oral pan-JAK inhibitor, 5-10 mg twice daily. On this clone: Its target is unknown.

Study-wide results and limits: Patients shared TCRs less clearly than mice did, possibly owing to HLA. Higher clonality than in normal scalp was seen in lesional scalp, especially alopecia totalis/universalis. Scalp sample sequencing also detects resident alphabeta T cells of normal skin.

The sequence came from a human donor with alopecia areata. J is TRBJ2-1 and V is TRBV7-2; D call uncertain. Sequences were derived from CD4+ T cells sorted from blood, sampled at approximately week 42, from a patient treated with tofacitinib. The CDR3 sequence: CASSPRHKNNEQFF. For the CDR3, the DNA is TGTGCCAGCAGCCCCCGACATAAAAACAATGAGCAGTTCTTC.